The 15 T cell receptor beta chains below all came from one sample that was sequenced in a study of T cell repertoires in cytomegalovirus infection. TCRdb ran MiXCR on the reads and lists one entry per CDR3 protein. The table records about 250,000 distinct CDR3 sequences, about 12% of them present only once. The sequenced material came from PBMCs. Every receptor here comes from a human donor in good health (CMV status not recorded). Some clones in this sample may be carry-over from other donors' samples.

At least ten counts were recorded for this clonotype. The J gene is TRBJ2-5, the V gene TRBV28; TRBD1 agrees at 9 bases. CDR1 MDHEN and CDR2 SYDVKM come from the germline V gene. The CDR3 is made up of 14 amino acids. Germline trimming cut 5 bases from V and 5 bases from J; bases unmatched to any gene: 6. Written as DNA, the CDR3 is TGTGCCAGCAGTCGACAGGGGGTAAGGGAGACCCAGTACTTC. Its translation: CASSRQGVRETQYF.

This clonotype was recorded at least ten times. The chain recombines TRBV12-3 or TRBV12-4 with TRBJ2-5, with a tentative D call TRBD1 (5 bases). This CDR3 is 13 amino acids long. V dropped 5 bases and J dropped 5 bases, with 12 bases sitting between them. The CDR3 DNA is TGTGCCAGCAGTCCACAGGTCCCGGAGACCCAGTACTTC. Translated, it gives CASSPQVPETQYF.

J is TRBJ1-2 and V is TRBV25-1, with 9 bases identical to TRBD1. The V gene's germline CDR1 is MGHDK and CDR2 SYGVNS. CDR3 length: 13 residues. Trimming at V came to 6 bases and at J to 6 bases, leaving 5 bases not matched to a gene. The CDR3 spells CASSRGQGNGYTF. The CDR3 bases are TGTGCCAGCAGCCGCGGACAGGGGAATGGCTACACCTTC.

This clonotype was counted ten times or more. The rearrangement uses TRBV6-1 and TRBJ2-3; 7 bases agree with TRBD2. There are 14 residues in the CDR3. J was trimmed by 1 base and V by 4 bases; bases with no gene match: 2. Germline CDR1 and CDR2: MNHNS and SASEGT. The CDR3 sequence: CASSVLAGTDTQYF. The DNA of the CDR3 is TGTGCCAGCAGTGTGCTAGCGGGCACAGATACGCAGTATTTT.

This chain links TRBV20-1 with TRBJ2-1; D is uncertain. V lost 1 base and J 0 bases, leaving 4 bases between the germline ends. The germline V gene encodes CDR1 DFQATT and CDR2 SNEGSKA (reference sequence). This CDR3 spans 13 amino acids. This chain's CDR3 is CSARVTSYNEQFF. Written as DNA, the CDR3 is TGCAGTGCTAGAGTAACCTCCTACAATGAGCAGTTCTTC.

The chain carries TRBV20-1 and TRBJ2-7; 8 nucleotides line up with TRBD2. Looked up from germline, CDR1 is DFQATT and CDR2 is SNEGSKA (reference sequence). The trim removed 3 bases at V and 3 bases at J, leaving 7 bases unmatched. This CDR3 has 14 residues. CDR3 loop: CSASREGSLYEQYF. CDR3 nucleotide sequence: TGCAGTGCTAGCCGGGAGGGCTCCCTCTACGAGCAGTACTTC.

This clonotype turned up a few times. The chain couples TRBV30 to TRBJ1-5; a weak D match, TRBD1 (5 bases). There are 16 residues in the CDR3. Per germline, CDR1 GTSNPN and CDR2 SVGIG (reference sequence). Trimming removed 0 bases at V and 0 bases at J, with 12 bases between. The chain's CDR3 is CAWSVQRQTSNQPQHF. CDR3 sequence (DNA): TGTGCCTGGAGTGTACAGCGACAGACTAGCAATCAGCCCCAGCATTTT.

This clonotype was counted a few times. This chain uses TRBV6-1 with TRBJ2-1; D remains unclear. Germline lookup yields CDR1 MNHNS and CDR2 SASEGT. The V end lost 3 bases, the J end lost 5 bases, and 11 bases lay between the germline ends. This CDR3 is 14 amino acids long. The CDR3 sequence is CASSDLHQDNEQFF. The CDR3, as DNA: TGTGCCAGCAGTGACCTACACCAGGACAATGAGCAGTTCTTC.

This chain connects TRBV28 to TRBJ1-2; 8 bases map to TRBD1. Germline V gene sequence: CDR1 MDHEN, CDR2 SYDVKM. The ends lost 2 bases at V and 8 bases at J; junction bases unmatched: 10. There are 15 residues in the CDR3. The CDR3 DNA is TGTGCCAGCAGTTTAGTGATGCAGGGGGCGCAAGGCTACACCTTC. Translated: CASSLVMQGAQGYTF.

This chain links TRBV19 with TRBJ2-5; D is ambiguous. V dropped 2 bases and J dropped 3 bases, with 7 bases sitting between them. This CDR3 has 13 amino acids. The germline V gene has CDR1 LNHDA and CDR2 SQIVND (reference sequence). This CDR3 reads CASSISREETQYF. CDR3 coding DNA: TGTGCCAGTAGTATATCCCGAGAAGAGACCCAGTACTTC.

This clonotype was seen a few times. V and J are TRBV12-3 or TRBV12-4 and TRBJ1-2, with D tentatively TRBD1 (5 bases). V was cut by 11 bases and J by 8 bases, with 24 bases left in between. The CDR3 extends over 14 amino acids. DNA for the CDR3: TGTGCCCAGCAGTCATACAGCTCCCGGGGCGGCTACACCTTC. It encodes CAQQSYSSRGGYTF.

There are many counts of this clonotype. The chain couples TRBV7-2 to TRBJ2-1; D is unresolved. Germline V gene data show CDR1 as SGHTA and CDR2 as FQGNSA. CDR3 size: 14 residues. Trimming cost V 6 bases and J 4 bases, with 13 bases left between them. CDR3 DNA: TGTGCCAGCAGGACTGCCCAAATATACAATGAGCAGTTCTTC. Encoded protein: CASRTAQIYNEQFF.

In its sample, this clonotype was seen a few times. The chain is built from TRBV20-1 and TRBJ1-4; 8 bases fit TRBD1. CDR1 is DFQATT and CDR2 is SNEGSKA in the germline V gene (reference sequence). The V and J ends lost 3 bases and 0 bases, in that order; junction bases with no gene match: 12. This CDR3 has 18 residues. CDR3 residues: CSASHGTGGIATNEKLFF. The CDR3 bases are TGCAGTGCTAGTCACGGGACAGGAGGAATTGCAACTAATGAAAAACTGTTTTTT.

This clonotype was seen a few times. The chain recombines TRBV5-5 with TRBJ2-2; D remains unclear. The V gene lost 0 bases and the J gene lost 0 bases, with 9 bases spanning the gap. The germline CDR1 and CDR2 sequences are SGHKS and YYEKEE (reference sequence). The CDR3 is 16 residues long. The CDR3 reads CASSLDVSPNTGELFF. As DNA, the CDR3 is TGTGCCAGCAGCTTGGATGTTAGCCCGAACACCGGGGAGCTGTTTTTT.

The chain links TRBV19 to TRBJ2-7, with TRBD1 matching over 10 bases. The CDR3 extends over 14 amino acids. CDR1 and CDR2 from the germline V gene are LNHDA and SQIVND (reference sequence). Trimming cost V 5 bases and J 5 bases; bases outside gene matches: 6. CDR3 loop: CASSVTGGINEQYF. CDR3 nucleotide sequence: TGTGCCAGTAGTGTGACAGGGGGCATCAACGAGCAGTACTTC. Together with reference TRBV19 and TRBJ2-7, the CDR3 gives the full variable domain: DGGITQSPKYLFRKEGQNVTLSCEQNLNHDAMYWYRQDPGQGLRLIYYSQIVNDFQKGDIAEGYSVSREKKESFPLTVTSAQKNPTAFYLCASSVTGGINEQYFGPGTRLTVT.